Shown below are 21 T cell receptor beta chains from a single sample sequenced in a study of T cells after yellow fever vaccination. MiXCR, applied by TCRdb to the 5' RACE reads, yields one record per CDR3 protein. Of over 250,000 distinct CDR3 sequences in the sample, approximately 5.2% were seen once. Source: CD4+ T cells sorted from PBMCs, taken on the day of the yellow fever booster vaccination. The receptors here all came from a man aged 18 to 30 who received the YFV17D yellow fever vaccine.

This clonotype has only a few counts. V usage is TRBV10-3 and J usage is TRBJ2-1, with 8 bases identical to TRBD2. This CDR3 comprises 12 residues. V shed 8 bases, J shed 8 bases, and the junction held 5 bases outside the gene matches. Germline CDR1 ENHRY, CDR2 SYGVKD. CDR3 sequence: CAIRGGRDEQFF. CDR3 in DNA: TGTGCCATCCGGGGGGGCCGGGATGAGCAGTTCTTC.

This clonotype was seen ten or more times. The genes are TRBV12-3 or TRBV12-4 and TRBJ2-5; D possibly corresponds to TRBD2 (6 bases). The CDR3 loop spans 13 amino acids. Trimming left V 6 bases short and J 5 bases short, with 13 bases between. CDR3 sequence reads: CASSRAGRETQYF. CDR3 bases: TGTGCCAGCAGCCGAGCGGGCAGGGAGACCCAGTACTTC.

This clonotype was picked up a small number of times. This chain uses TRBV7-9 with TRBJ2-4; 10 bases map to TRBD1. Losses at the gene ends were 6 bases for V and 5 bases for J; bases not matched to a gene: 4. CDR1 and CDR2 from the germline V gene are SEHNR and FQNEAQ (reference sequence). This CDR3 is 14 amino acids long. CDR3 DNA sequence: TGTGCCAGCAGGCTTGGGACAGGGGAAAACATTCAGTACTTC. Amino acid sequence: CASRLGTGENIQYF.

The CDR3 DNA follows: TGTGCCAGCAGCTCCCGACAGGGAATCTTGCTTGATGAGCAGTTCTTC. Protein: CASSSRQGILLDEQFF. This chain joins TRBV7-2 and TRBJ2-1; 7 positions match TRBD1. The CDR3 length is 16 residues. Germline CDR1 and CDR2: SGHTA and FQGNSA. Trimming at V came to 4 bases and at J to 8 bases, leaving 14 bases not matched to a gene.

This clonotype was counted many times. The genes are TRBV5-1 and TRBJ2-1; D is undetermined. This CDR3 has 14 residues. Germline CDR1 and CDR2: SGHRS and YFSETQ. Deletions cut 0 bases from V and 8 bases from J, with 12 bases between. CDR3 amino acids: CASSLASEYDEQFF. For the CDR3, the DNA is TGCGCCAGCAGCTTGGCGAGCGAATACGATGAGCAGTTCTTC.

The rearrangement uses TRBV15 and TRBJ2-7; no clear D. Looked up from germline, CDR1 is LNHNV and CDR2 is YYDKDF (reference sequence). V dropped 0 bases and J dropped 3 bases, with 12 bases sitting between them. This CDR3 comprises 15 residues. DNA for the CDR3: TGTGCCACCAGCAGAGATCCGGGTAGCCGCTACGAGCAGTACTTC. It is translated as CATSRDPGSRYEQYF.

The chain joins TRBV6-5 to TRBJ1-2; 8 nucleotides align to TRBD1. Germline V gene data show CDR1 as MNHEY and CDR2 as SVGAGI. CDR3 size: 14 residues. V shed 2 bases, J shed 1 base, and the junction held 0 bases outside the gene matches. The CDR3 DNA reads TGTGCCAGCAGTTACGACAGGGGTAACTATGGCTACACCTTC. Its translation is CASSYDRGNYGYTF.

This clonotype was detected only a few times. CDR3 residues: CSAWVNTEAFF. DNA of the CDR3: TGCAGTGCTTGGGTGAACACTGAAGCTTTCTTT. The rearrangement joins TRBV20-1 to TRBJ1-1; unclear D gene. Trimming stripped 5 bases from V and 0 bases from J, with 4 bases between. The germline V gene encodes CDR1 DFQATT and CDR2 SNEGSKA (reference sequence). The CDR3 has 11 amino acids.

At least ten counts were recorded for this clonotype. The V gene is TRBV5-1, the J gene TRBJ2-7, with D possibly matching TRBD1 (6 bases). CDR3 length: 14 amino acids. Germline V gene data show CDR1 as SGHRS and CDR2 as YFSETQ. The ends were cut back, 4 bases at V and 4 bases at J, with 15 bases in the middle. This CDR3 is CASSDADSSYEQYF. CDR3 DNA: TGCGCCAGCAGCGATGCGGACAGTTCATACGAGCAGTACTTC.

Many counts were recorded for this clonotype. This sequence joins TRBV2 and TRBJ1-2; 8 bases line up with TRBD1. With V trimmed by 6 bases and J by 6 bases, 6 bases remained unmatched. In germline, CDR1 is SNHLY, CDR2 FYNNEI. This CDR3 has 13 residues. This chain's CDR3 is CASRKDRENGYTF. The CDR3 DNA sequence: TGTGCCAGCAGGAAGGACAGGGAGAATGGCTACACCTTC.

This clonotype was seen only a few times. The CDR3 DNA follows: TGTGCCATCAAAGGACAGGCCAGCAATCAGCCCCAGCATTTT. Its protein is CAIKGQASNQPQHF. The chain links TRBV10-3 to TRBJ1-5; 7 bases are shared with TRBD1. Germline values: CDR1 ENHRY, CDR2 SYGVKD. V shed 7 bases, J shed 1 base, and the junction held 4 bases outside the gene matches. The CDR3 runs 14 residues.

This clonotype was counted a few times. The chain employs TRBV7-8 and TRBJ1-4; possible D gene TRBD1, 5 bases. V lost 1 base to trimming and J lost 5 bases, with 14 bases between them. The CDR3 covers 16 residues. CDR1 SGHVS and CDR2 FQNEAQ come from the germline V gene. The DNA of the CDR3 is TGTGCCAGCAGCTTAGGCAACAGGCTCCTAAATGAAAAACTGTTTTTT. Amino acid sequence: CASSLGNRLLNEKLFF.

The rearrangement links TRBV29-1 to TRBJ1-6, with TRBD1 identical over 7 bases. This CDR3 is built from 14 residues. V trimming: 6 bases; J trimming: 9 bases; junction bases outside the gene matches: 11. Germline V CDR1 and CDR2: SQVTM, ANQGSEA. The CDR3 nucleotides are TGCAGCGTACGCCAGGGGGGGGACGGTTCACCCCTCCACTTT. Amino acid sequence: CSVRQGGDGSPLHF.

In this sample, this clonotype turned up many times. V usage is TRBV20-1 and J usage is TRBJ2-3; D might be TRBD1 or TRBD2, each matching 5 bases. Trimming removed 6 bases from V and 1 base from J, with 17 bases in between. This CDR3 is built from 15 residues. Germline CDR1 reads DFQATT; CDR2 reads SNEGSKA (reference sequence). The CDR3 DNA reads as TGCAGTGCCCCGGGACCCACAAGGGGCACAGATACGCAGTATTTT. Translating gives CSAPGPTRGTDTQYF.

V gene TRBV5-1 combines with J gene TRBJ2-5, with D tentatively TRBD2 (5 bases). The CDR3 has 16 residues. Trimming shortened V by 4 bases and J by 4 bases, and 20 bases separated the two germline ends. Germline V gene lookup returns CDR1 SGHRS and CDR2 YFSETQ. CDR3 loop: CASSPASTGWGETQYF. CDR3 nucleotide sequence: TGCGCCAGCAGCCCGGCTAGCACCGGCTGGGGAGAGACCCAGTACTTC. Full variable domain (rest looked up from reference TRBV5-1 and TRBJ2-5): KAGVTQTPRYLIKTRGQQVTLSCSPISGHRSVSWYQQTPGQGLQFLFEYFSETQRNKGNFPGRFSGRQFSNSRSEMNVSTLELGDSALYLCASSPASTGWGETQYFGPGTRLLVL.

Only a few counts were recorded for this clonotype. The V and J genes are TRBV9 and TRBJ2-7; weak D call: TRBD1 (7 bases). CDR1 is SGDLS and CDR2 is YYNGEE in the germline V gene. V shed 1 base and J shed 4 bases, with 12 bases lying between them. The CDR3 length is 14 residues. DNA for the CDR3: TGTGCCAGCAGCGTACAGGGGGGTACTTACGAGCAGTACTTC. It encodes CASSVQGGTYEQYF.

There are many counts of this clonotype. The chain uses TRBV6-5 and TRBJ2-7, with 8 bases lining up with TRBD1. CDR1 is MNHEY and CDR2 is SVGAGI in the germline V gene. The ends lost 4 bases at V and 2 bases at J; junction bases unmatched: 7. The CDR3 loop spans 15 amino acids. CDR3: CASSFLPTGAYEQYF. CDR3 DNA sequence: TGTGCCAGCAGTTTCCTTCCGACAGGGGCCTACGAGCAGTACTTC.

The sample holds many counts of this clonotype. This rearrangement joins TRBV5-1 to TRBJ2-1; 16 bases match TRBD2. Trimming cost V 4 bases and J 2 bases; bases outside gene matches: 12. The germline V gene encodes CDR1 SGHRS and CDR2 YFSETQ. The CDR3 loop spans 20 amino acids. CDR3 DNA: TGCGCCAGCAGCCCGCTTACCGGGACTAGCGGGGGGGCCCCCTACAATGAGCAGTTCTTC. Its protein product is CASSPLTGTSGGAPYNEQFF.

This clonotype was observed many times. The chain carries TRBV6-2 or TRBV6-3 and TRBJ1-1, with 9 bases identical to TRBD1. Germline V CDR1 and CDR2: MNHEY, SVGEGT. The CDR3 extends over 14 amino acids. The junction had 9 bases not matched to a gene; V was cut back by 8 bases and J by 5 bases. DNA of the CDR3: TGTGCCAGCCTACAGGGGGCTCGTCGTACTGAAGCTTTCTTT. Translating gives CASLQGARRTEAFF.

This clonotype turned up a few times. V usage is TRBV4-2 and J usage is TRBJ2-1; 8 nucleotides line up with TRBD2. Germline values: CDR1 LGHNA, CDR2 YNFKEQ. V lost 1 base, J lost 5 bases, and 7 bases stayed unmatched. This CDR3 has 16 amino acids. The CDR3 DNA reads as TGTGCCAGCAGCCAAGTTCGGGAGGGAAGAGACAATGAGCAGTTCTTC. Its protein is CASSQVREGRDNEQFF.

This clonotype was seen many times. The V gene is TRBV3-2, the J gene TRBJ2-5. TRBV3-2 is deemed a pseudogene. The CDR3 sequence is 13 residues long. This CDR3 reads CASSPGFEETQYF. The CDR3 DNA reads TGTGCCAGCAGCCCCGGATTTGAAGAGACCCAGTACTTC.